Listed below are T cell receptor beta chains from one sample, sequenced in a study of tumor-infiltrating lymphocytes in primary liver carcinoma. TCRdb analysed the multiplex PCR reads with MiXCR anew, one entry per CDR3 protein. The sample shows more than 150,000 distinct CDR3 sequences, around 60% of them seen only once. The sequenced sample was peripheral blood. All receptors derive from a man between 40 and 49 years old with primary liver carcinoma and hepatitis B virus infection. Both conserved end residues are part of each CDR3. Fields, in order: CDR3 length, J gene, V gene, clone size, D gene, CDR3 protein, CDR3 DNA. The D gene is left open where the match is weak. Clone size is stated in some rows and not others, as once, few, many or a class when expanded.

>14|TRBJ1-4|TRBV4-2|few|NA
CASSQGGANEKLFF
TGTGCCAGCAGCCAGGGTGGAGCTAATGAAAAACTGTTTTTT
>13|TRBJ2-3|TRBV10-3|many|NA
CAISDASARTQYF
TGTGCCATCAGTGACGCTAGCGCCCGTACGCAGTATTTT
>16|TRBJ2-2|TRBV14|NA|NA
CASNQSRAANTGELVF
TGTGCCAGCAACCAATCGAGGGCGGCCAACACCGGGGAGCTGGTTTTT
>13|TRBJ2-5|TRBV6-5|few|NA
CASRLTGSETQYF
TGTGCCAGCAGATTGACAGGTTCAGAGACCCAGTACTTC
>16|TRBJ2-7|TRBV11-2|NA|NA
CASSPPRTSRANEQYF
TGTGCCAGCAGCCCCCCCCGTACTAGCCGAGCAAACGAGCAGTACTTC
>12|TRBJ2-1|TRBV10-3|NA|NA
CAISDGANEQFF
TGTGCCATCAGTGACGGGGCGAATGAGCAGTTCTTC
>15|TRBJ2-5|TRBV4-1|once|TRBD2
CASNQEISGQETQYF
TGCGCCAGCAACCAAGAAATTAGCGGGCAAGAGACCCAGTACTTC
>16|TRBJ2-7|TRBV4-1|NA|TRBD2
CASSPLIFQREGEQYF
TGCGCCAGCAGCCCCCTCATATTCCAGCGGGAGGGCGAGCAGTACTTC
>16|TRBJ2-3|TRBV4-1|NA|NA
CASSQRVLAGTDTQYF
TGCGCCAGCAGCCAGAGGGTATTAGCGGGCACAGATACGCAGTATTTT
>15|TRBJ2-7|TRBV5-5|few|NA
CASSPDSLSNYEQYF
TGTGCCAGCAGTCCCGACAGCTTGTCAAACTACGAGCAGTACTTC
>13|TRBJ2-5|TRBV12-3/TRBV12-4|NA|TRBD1
CASNRGQGETQYF
TGTGCCAGCAACAGGGGTCAGGGAGAGACCCAGTACTTC
>12|TRBJ1-1|TRBV29-1|NA|NA
CSVTEVGTEAIF
TGCAGCGTTACCGAGGTTGGTACTGAAGCTATCTTT
>15|TRBJ2-2|TRBV6-1|many|TRBD1
CASSVGTGETGELFF
TGTGCCAGCAGTGTCGGGACAGGGGAGACCGGGGAGCTGTTTTTT
>18|TRBJ2-2|TRBV6-1|NA|TRBD1
CAGSEVGRVTGWAGELFF
TGTGCCGGCAGTGAAGTCGGGCGAGTGACAGGGTGGGCCGGGGAGCTGTTTTTT
>13|TRBJ2-5|TRBV6-1|NA|NA
CASSVNGREIQYF
TGTGCCAGCAGTGTGAACGGGAGAGAGATCCAGTACTTC
>14|TRBJ2-7|TRBV4-2|NA|NA
CASSQGGNSYEQYF
TGTGCCAGCAGCCAAGGCGGGAATTCCTACGAGCAGTACTTC
>10|TRBJ2-5|TRBV11-2|NA|NA
CASLPETQYF
TGTGCCAGCCTACCAGAGACCCAATACTTC